This TCR beta chain was documented in a study of T-cell memory formation after mild COVID-19. Study outcomes and limitations: Certain responding clones were present in pre-infection memory, suggesting participation of cross-reactive memory. CD4+ clones that contracted lay mainly in CM and EM; CD8+ ones lay in EMRA.

Using its own MiXCR run on the 5' RACE reads, TCRdb lists one record per CDR3 protein. Here the sample spans around 190,000 distinct CDR3 sequences, roughly 20% being singletons. This clonotype has more than one count but fewer than ten. Its antigen is still unknown. The receptor was derived from a man aged 18 to 30 who had mild COVID-19 (a few samples of this study predate the infection). Cell type and time point are not known. The sequenced sample consisted of PBMCs or a T cell subset sorted from them (not recorded which).

CDR3 bases: TGTGCCAGCACCTTTAGGCCGAATGGCTACACCTTC. Translating gives CASTFRPNGYTF. The genes are TRBV12-3 or TRBV12-4 and TRBJ1-2; D remains ambiguous. Trimming shortened V by 7 bases and J by 6 bases, and 12 bases separated the two germline ends. The CDR3 length is 12 residues.